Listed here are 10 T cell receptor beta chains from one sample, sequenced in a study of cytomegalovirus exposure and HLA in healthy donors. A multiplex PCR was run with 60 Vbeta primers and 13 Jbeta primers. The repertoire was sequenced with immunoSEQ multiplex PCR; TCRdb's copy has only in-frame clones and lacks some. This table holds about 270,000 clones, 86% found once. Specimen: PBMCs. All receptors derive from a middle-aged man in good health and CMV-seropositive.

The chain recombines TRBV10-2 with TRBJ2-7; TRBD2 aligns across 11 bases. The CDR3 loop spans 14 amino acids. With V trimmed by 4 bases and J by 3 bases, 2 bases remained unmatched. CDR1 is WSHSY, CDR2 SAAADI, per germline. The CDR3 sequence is CASSGLAGIYEQYF. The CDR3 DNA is TGCGCCAGCAGTGGACTAGCGGGAATCTACGAGCAGTACTTC.

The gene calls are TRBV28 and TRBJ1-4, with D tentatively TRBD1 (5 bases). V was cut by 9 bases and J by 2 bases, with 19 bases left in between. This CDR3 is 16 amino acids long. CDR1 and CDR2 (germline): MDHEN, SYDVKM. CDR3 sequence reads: CASGRATRGTNEKLFF. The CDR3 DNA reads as TGTGCCAGTGGGAGGGCGACCCGGGGGACTAATGAAAAACTGTTTTTT.

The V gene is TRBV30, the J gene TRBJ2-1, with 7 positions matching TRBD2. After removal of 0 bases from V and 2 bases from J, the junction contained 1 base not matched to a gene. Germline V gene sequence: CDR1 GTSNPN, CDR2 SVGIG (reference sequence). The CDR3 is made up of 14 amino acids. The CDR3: CAWSVGLAYNEQFF. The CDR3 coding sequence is TGTGCCTGGAGTGTTGGACTAGCCTACAATGAGCAGTTCTTC.

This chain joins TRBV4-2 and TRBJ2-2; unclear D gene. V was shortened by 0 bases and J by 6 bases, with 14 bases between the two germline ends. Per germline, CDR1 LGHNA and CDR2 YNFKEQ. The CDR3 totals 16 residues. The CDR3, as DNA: TGTGCCAGCAGCCAAGAAGCCCCCTCCCTAGCCGGGGAGCTGTTTTTT. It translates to CASSQEAPSLAGELFF.

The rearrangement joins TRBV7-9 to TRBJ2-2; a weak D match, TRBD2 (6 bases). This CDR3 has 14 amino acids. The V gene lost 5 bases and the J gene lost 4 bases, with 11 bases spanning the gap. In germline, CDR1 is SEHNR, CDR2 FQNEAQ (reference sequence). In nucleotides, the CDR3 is TGTGCCAGCAGCATCGGGAGTTTCACCGGGGAGCTGTTTTTT. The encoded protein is CASSIGSFTGELFF.

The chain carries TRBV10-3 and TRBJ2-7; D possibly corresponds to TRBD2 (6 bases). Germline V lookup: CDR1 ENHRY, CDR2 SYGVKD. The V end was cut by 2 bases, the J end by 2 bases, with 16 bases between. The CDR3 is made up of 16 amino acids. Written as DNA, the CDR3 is TGTGCCATCAGTGAGACCTCTAGCGCCAGCCCCTACGAGCAGTACTTC. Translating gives CAISETSSASPYEQYF.

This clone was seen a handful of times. CDR3 nucleotides: TGTGCCAGTAGTATTAGTGGGGGCAGGGAGCTGTTTTTT. Protein: CASSISGGRELFF. J is TRBJ2-2 and V is TRBV19; D is perhaps TRBD1 (6 bases). The CDR3 is 13 amino acids. Trimming left V 3 bases short and J 9 bases short, with 11 bases between. Germline V gene data show CDR1 as LNHDA and CDR2 as SQIVND (reference sequence).

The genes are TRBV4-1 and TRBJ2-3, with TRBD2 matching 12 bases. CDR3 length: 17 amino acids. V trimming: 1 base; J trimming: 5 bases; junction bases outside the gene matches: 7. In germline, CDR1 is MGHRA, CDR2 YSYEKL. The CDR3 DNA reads TGCGCCAGCAGCCAAGTTGAACTAGCGGGAGGAGGAGATACGCAGTATTTT. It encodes CASSQVELAGGGDTQYF.

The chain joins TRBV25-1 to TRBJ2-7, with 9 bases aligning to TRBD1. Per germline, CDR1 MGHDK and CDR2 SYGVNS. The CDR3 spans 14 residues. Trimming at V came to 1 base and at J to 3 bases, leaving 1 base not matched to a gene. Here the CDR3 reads CASSESGQGYEQYF. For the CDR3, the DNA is TGTGCCAGCAGTGAATCGGGACAGGGCTACGAGCAGTACTTC.

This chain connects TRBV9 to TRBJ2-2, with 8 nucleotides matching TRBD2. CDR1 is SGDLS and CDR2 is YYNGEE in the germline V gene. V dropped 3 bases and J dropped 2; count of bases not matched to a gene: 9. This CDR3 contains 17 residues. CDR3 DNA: TGTGCCAGCAGCGGGTTCACTAGCGGCCCCAACACCGGGGAGCTGTTTTTT. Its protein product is CASSGFTSGPNTGELFF.